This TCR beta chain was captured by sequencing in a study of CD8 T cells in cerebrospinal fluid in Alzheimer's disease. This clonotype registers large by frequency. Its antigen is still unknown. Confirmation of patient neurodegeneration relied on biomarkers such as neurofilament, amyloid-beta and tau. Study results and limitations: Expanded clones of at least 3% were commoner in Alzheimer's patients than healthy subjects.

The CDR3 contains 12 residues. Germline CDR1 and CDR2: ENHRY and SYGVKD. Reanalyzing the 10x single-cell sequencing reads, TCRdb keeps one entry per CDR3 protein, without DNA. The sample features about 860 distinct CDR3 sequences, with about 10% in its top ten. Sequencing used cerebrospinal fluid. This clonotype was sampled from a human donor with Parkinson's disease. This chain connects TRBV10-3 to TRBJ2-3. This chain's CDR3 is CAISDHTDTQYF.